This T cell receptor beta chain was sequenced during a study of OX40 agonist ivuxolimab in advanced cancers. Turning to the study itself: The patients' treatment was ivuxolimab, an agonistic anti-OX40 (CD134) antibody. Participants could have had prior anti-PD-1, anti-PD-L1 or anti-CTLA-4 therapy, and approximately 37% had some.

Trimming removed 0 bases at V and 0 bases at J, with 8 bases between. This CDR3 comprises 16 residues. Germline V gene data show CDR1 as MNHEY and CDR2 as SMNVEV (reference sequence). Sequencing was performed with immunoSEQ multiplex PCR; in TCRdb, only in-frame clones are kept and a portion is missing. The sample shows about 64,000 clones, 80% to 90% of them seen only once. The sample here was CD4+ or CD8+ T cells sorted from blood, taken in a trial of the OX40 agonist ivuxolimab. This TCR was recovered from an adult with an advanced solid tumor such as melanoma, head and neck, liver or kidney cancer. The chain uses TRBV27 and TRBJ2-2; perhaps TRBD2 as D (5 bases). CDR3 region: CASSLSAGPNTGELFF. CDR3 coding DNA: TGTGCCAGCAGTTTATCGGCGGGCCCGAACACCGGGGAGCTGTTTTTT.